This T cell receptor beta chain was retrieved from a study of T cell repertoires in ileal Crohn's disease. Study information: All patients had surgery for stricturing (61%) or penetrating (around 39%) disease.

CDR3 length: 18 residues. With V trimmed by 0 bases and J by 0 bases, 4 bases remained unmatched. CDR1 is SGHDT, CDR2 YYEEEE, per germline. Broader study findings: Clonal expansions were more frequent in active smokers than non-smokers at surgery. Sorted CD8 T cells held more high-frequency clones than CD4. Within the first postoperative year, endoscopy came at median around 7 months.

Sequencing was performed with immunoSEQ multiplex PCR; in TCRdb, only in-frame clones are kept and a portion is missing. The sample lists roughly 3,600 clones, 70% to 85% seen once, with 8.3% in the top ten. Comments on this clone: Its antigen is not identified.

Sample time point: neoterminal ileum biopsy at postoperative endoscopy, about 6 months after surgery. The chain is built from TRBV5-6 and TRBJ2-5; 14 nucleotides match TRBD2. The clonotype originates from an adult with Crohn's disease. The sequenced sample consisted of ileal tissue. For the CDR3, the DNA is TGTGCCAGCAGCTTGGTAGGACTAGCGGGGGGTTACCAAGAGACCCAGTACTTC. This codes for CASSLVGLAGGYQETQYF.